The text below deals with one TCR beta chain. Its antigen remains unidentified. The germline V gene has CDR1 GTSNPN and CDR2 SVGIG (reference sequence). The CDR3 is 14 residues long. V lost 2 bases to trimming and J lost 4 bases, with 12 bases between them. The sample comes from a study of T cell responses to AZD1222 COVID-19 vaccine. Study results and limitations: Variant regions that are unmutated are reportedly the target of nearly half of spike-specific TCRs. Researchers took repertoire samples only after the peak T cell response had come. Vaccine-associated CD4 TCRs spanned spike, dominant at 160-218 and 743-854. In a largely white British group with more females than males, clonal diversity was possibly underestimated.

Some clones are missing from TCRdb's copy, which holds only in-frame ones; the method was immunoSEQ multiplex PCR. This repertoire shows 160,000 or so clones, less than 95% found once; its top ten account for approximately 4.8%. The receptor was isolated from an adult in good health. This chain links TRBV30 with TRBJ1-5, with D possibly being TRBD1 (5 bases). The sequencing used peripheral blood, collected on day 0 of AZD1222 vaccination. CDR3 DNA sequence: TGTGCCTGGAGTCTGTCAGGGTCGAATCAGCCCCAGCATTTT. It specifies CAWSLSGSNQPQHF.